The 19 T cell receptor beta chains listed next were all sequenced from one sample in a study of blood T cell repertoires in COVID-19. Here immunoSEQ multiplex PCR was the method, and the copy in TCRdb shows in-frame clones only, minus some. The sample consists of tens of thousands of clones, 80% to 90% of them appearing once. Material for sequencing was peripheral blood. These receptors came from a human donor with acute or convalescent COVID-19. The donor label of this sample is uncertain.

In the case of this clone: This CDR3 is also generated by other DNA sequences in the sample. V usage is TRBV5-1 and J usage is TRBJ1-5; TRBD1 matches at 9 bases. CDR1 is SGHRS, CDR2 YFSETQ, per germline. V lost 4 bases, J lost 2 bases, and 4 bases stayed unmatched. The CDR3 covers 15 residues. CDR3 loop: CASSPGQGGNQPQHF. Here the CDR3 DNA reads TGCGCCAGCAGCCCGGGACAGGGAGGCAATCAGCCCCAGCATTTT.

V is TRBV30 and J is TRBJ2-1, with 7 nucleotides matching TRBD1. With 3 bases clipped from V and 8 bases from J, the junction kept 13 bases outside the gene matches. The germline V gene has CDR1 GTSNPN and CDR2 SVGIG (reference sequence). The CDR3 runs to 15 residues. Here the CDR3 DNA reads TGTGCCTGGAGAGCCTGGGACAGCAGTATACATGAGCAGTTCTTC. Residues: CAWRAWDSSIHEQFF.

This chain joins TRBV7-8 and TRBJ2-1; D possibly corresponds to TRBD1 (6 bases). Germline CDR1 is SGHVS and CDR2 is FQNEAQ. Trimming took 0 bases from V and 1 from J, leaving 10 bases between them. This CDR3 has 16 residues. This CDR3 is CASSLAGAGSYNEQFF. CDR3 in DNA: TGTGCCAGCAGCTTAGCGGGGGCCGGGTCCTACAATGAGCAGTTCTTC.

The chain combines TRBV24-1 with TRBJ2-3, with TRBD2 matching over 11 bases. Losses at the gene ends were 3 bases for V and 1 base for J; bases not matched to a gene: 5. The CDR3 extends over 17 amino acids. Germline lookup yields CDR1 KGHDR and CDR2 SFDVKD. This CDR3 is CATSDPGLADGTDTQYF. DNA of the CDR3: TGTGCCACCAGTGATCCGGGACTAGCGGATGGCACAGATACGCAGTATTTT.

The CDR3 nucleotides read TGTGCCAGCAGCCACAACGTAGGGGGAAATTCACCCCTCCACTTT. Translation gives CASSHNVGGNSPLHF. V is TRBV11-2 and J is TRBJ1-6, with D possibly TRBD1 on 6 matching bases. From germline, CDR1 is SGHAT and CDR2 FQNNGV. The CDR3 has 15 amino acids. Trimming took 5 bases from V and 7 from J, leaving 15 bases between them.

Only one count was recorded for this clone. The gene calls are TRBV7-9 and TRBJ2-3; no reliable D call. The CDR3 consists of 12 residues. Germline V gene sequence: CDR1 SEHNR, CDR2 FQNEAQ (reference sequence). The germline V and J ends were trimmed by 3 bases and 5 bases, with 6 bases remaining between them. For the CDR3, the DNA is TGTGCCAGCAGCTTCAGGCTAGATACGCAGTATTTT. Translating gives CASSFRLDTQYF. Based on the CDR3 plus reference TRBV7-9 and TRBJ2-3, the full variable domain is DTGVSQNPRHKITKRGQNVTFRCDPISEHNRLYWYRQTLGQGPEFLTYFQNEAQLEKSRLLSDRFSAERPKGSFSTLEIQRTEQGDSAMYLCASSFRLDTQYFGPGTRLTVL.

This clone was counted a few times. This rearrangement joins TRBV15 to TRBJ1-5; D is perhaps TRBD1 (5 bases). V lost 1 base to trimming and J lost 5 bases, with 18 bases between them. The CDR3 runs to 17 residues. The germline V gene has CDR1 LNHNV and CDR2 YYDKDF (reference sequence). CDR3 region: CATSRGGYGGSHQPQHF. The DNA for the CDR3 is TGTGCCACCAGCAGAGGCGGGTACGGGGGGTCCCATCAGCCCCAGCATTTT.

This clone was detected once. The chain employs TRBV3-1 (or the pseudogene TRBV3-2) and TRBJ2-2; 7 bases are a match to TRBD2. V lost 2 bases to trimming and J lost 4 bases; unmatched junction nucleotides: 7. The CDR3 covers 16 residues. Germline V gene sequence: CDR1 LGHDT, CDR2 YNNKEL (reference sequence). CDR3 coding DNA: TGTGCCAGCAGCCAATCCGCTAGCGGTGGCACCGGGGAGCTGTTTTTT. Protein sequence: CASSQSASGGTGELFF.

The rearrangement joins TRBV12-3 or TRBV12-4 to TRBJ2-6; D is unclear. Trimming pared 3 bases from V and 3 bases from J, leaving 3 bases between. The CDR3 runs to 13 residues. The CDR3 reads CASSFHGANVLTF. CDR3 nucleotide sequence: TGTGCCAGCAGTTTCCATGGGGCCAACGTCCTGACTTTC.

The CDR3 coding sequence is TGTGCCAGCTCTCGGGACAGGGGATCGAACACCGGGGAGCTGTTTTTT. This encodes CASSRDRGSNTGELFF. The chain joins TRBV18 to TRBJ2-2, with 10 bases fitting TRBD1. CDR3 length equals 16 residues. The junction had 4 bases not matched to a gene; V was cut back by 6 bases and J by 0 bases. Germline values: CDR1 KGHSH, CDR2 LQKENI.

This rearrangement joins TRBV6-5 to TRBJ1-5, with 9 bases aligning to TRBD1. The germline gives CDR1 MNHEY, CDR2 SVGAGI. The length of the CDR3 is 14 residues. With 7 bases clipped from V and 5 bases from J, the junction kept 6 bases outside the gene matches. CDR3 in DNA: TGTGCCAGCACCCGGGACAGGGCTCATCAGCCCCAGCATTTT. Residues: CASTRDRAHQPQHF.

The gene calls are TRBV28 and TRBJ1-2, with 8 bases aligning to TRBD1. After removal of 4 bases from V and 8 bases from J, the junction contained 15 bases not matched to a gene. Per germline, CDR1 MDHEN and CDR2 SYDVKM. CDR3 size: 16 residues. The chain's CDR3 is CASSSPGTGHQGGYTF. The CDR3 DNA sequence: TGTGCCAGCAGTTCCCCCGGGACAGGTCACCAAGGGGGCTACACCTTC.

The rearrangement uses TRBV9 and TRBJ1-4; TRBD1 agrees at 7 bases. Germline values: CDR1 SGDLS, CDR2 YYNGEE. J lost 1 base, V lost 4 bases, and 4 bases had no gene match. The length of the CDR3 is 15 residues. CDR3 sequence: CASSSRDRTNEKLFF. The CDR3 DNA follows: TGTGCCAGCAGCTCCCGGGACAGAACTAATGAAAAACTGTTTTTT.

The chain combines TRBV5-1 with TRBJ2-7; D possibly corresponds to TRBD2 (6 bases). CDR1 is SGHRS and CDR2 is YFSETQ in the germline V gene. This CDR3 is built from 14 residues. The V and J ends lost 4 bases and 7 bases respectively, with 18 bases between them. The CDR3, as DNA: TGCGCCAGCAGCGGGGGAGTAGTCGGGGGAGAGCAGTACTTC. Translation gives CASSGGVVGGEQYF. Combining the CDR3 with reference TRBV5-1 and TRBJ2-7 gives the whole variable domain KAGVTQTPRYLIKTRGQQVTLSCSPISGHRSVSWYQQTPGQGLQFLFEYFSETQRNKGNFPGRFSGRQFSNSRSEMNVSTLELGDSALYLCASSGGVVGGEQYFGPGTRLTVT.

J is TRBJ1-5 and V is TRBV20-1; 7 positions match TRBD1. The V and J ends lost 3 bases and 3 bases, in that order; junction bases with no gene match: 8. The germline gives CDR1 DFQATT, CDR2 SNEGSKA (reference sequence). The CDR3 sequence is 15 residues long. The CDR3 DNA is TGCAGTGCTAGTCCCCGCCAGGGGGACAATCAGCCCCAGCATTTT. It codes for CSASPRQGDNQPQHF.

The chain uses TRBV3-1 (or the pseudogene TRBV3-2) and TRBJ2-7; TRBD2 aligns across 10 bases. Germline CDR1 is LGHDT and CDR2 is YNNKEL (reference sequence). The ends lost 1 base at V and 3 bases at J; junction bases unmatched: 3. The CDR3 consists of 15 residues. This chain's CDR3 is CASSQGTSGHYEQYF. DNA for the CDR3: TGTGCCAGCAGCCAAGGGACTAGCGGACACTACGAGCAGTACTTC.

V is TRBV30 and J is TRBJ2-7, with TRBD2 identical over 9 bases. The length of the CDR3 is 14 residues. The trim removed 2 bases at V and 6 bases at J, leaving 8 bases unmatched. The germline gives CDR1 GTSNPN, CDR2 SVGIG (reference sequence). CDR3 in DNA: TGTGCCTGGAGTTTCGTAGCGGGGGCGGGCGAGCAGTACTTC. Translating it yields CAWSFVAGAGEQYF.

This chain joins TRBV4-3 and TRBJ2-2; the match to TRBD2 covers 7 bases. This CDR3 spans 17 amino acids. The V and J ends lost 4 bases and 0 bases, in that order; junction bases with no gene match: 8. CDR1 and CDR2 (germline): LGHNA, YSLEER. In nucleotides, the CDR3 is TGCGCCAGCAGCCTTGGGGGGGGAGCGGCGAACACCGGGGAGCTGTTTTTT. Amino acids: CASSLGGGAANTGELFF.

This chain connects TRBV9 to TRBJ2-7; D is possibly TRBD1 (6 bases). CDR3 size: 14 residues. CDR1 and CDR2 (germline): SGDLS, YYNGEE. V lost 4 bases to trimming and J lost 2 bases, with 13 bases between them. CDR3 residues: CASSKGTGTYEQYF. For the CDR3, the DNA is TGTGCCAGCAGCAAAGGAACAGGGACCTACGAGCAGTACTTC.